The 32 T cell receptor beta chains presented below share a single source sample, sequenced in a study of monozygotic twins with inflammatory bowel disease. No DNA is given; TCRdb re-called the 5' RACE reads and lists each CDR3 protein once. The sample is made up of 350,000 to 400,000 distinct CDR3 sequences, and the top ten hold roughly 2.6% of it. Sequenced sample: blood. Receptors were obtained from a human donor with ulcerative colitis or Crohn's disease, or a healthy co-twin of an affected twin (not recorded which).

The chain carries TRBV9 and TRBJ1-1; the TCRdb call, TRBD1, lacks DNA for checking. This CDR3 contains 16 residues. In germline, CDR1 is SGDLS, CDR2 YYNGEE. This CDR3 reads CASSPPPRVSGTEAFF.

The chain couples TRBV18 to TRBJ1-1; the D gene TCRdb calls, TRBD1, cannot be checked with no DNA. CDR1 and CDR2 from the germline V gene are KGHSH and LQKENI. This CDR3 contains 16 residues. CDR3 sequence reads: CASSELQGGPNTEAFF.

V gene TRBV24-1 combines with J gene TRBJ2-7; TCRdb designates TRBD1, a call that cannot be tested without DNA. The CDR3 extends over 13 amino acids. Germline V lookup: CDR1 KGHDR, CDR2 SFDVKD. CDR3 sequence reads: CATSDKDGIEQYF.

The V and J genes are TRBV7-2 and TRBJ2-7. The CDR3 runs to 12 residues. Germline-derived CDR1 and CDR2 are SGHTA and FQGNSA. CDR3 sequence: CASSGRTDSYHF.

This chain joins TRBV5-1 and TRBJ2-2; with no DNA, the TCRdb D assignment of TRBD2 cannot be verified. CDR1 and CDR2 (germline): SGHRS, YFSETQ. The CDR3 totals 17 residues. CDR3 region: CASSLGLAGTNTGELFF. Full variable domain (remainder filled in from reference TRBV5-1 and TRBJ2-2): KAGVTQTPRYLIKTRGQQVTLSCSPISGHRSVSWYQQTPGQGLQFLFEYFSETQRNKGNFPGRFSGRQFSNSRSEMNVSTLELGDSALYLCASSLGLAGTNTGELFFGEGSRLTVL.

The gene calls are TRBV12-3 or TRBV12-4 and TRBJ1-6; TCRdb names TRBD1, which stays unverified in the absence of DNA. The CDR3 loop spans 15 amino acids. CDR3 region: CASSLLRGQGSPLHF.

The chain uses TRBV29-1 and TRBJ2-3; as DNA is missing, the TRBD1 call by TCRdb cannot be tested. This CDR3 comprises 16 residues. CDR1 is SQVTM and CDR2 is ANQGSEA in the germline V gene. The CDR3 is CSVTGTGESPTDTQYF.

The gene calls are TRBV13 and TRBJ1-1; the D call from TCRdb, TRBD1, cannot be confirmed without DNA. This CDR3 comprises 16 residues. The V gene's germline CDR1 is PRHDT and CDR2 FYEKMQ (reference sequence). The CDR3 protein is CASSLDHREMNTEAFF.

The chain carries TRBV30 and TRBJ2-1; the D gene TCRdb calls, TRBD1, cannot be checked with no DNA. CDR3 size: 15 residues. CDR1 and CDR2 from the germline V gene are GTSNPN and SVGIG (reference sequence). This CDR3 is CAWSVRDRGLNEQFF. Full variable domain (outside the CDR3, taken from reference TRBV30 and TRBJ2-1): SQTIHQWPATLVQPVGSPLSLECTVEGTSNPNLYWYRQAAGRGLQLLFYSVGIGQISSEVPQNLSASRPQDRQFILSSKKLLLSDSGFYLCAWSVRDRGLNEQFFGPGTRLTVL.

The V and J genes are TRBV5-3 and TRBJ2-1; the TCRdb D gene call, TRBD2, has no DNA to confirm it. TRBV5-3 is reported as an ORF; its role is uncertain. CDR3 length: 19 amino acids. This CDR3 is CARSRRNNRGGGRFNEQFF.

This chain connects TRBV5-1 to TRBJ2-3; TCRdb indicates TRBD1, and absent DNA this call remains unverified. This CDR3 is 14 amino acids long. Germline V gene sequence: CDR1 SGHRS, CDR2 YFSETQ. The CDR3 spells CASRDRASTDTQYF. Together with reference TRBV5-1 and TRBJ2-3, the CDR3 gives the full variable domain: KAGVTQTPRYLIKTRGQQVTLSCSPISGHRSVSWYQQTPGQGLQFLFEYFSETQRNKGNFPGRFSGRQFSNSRSEMNVSTLELGDSALYLCASRDRASTDTQYFGPGTRLTVL.

The CDR3 loop reads CASRDPGQGRVGYTF. This sequence joins TRBV28 and TRBJ1-2; TCRdb reports TRBD1, a call that lacks DNA to check it against. CDR1 MDHEN and CDR2 SYDVKM come from the germline V gene. CDR3 length: 15 amino acids.

V is TRBV20-1 and J is TRBJ1-1; the TCRdb D gene call, TRBD1, has no DNA to confirm it. CDR3 length: 15 residues. From germline, CDR1 is DFQATT and CDR2 SNEGSKA (reference sequence). The CDR3 is CSAPGQGALNTEAFF.

This chain links TRBV2 with TRBJ2-7; TCRdb picks TRBD1, but there is no DNA to check that call. The CDR3 contains 14 residues. Germline CDR1 reads SNHLY; CDR2 reads FYNNEI. The CDR3 loop is CASSEQGEYYEQYF.

This rearrangement joins TRBV7-9 to TRBJ1-6. The germline CDR1 and CDR2 sequences are SEHNR and FQNEAQ (reference sequence). This CDR3 is 16 amino acids long. CDR3 sequence: CASSPWSSSYNSPLHF. Full variable domain (outside the CDR3, taken from reference TRBV7-9 and TRBJ1-6): DTGVSQNPRHKITKRGQNVTFRCDPISEHNRLYWYRQTLGQGPEFLTYFQNEAQLEKSRLLSDRFSAERPKGSFSTLEIQRTEQGDSAMYLCASSPWSSSYNSPLHFGNGTRLTVT.

This chain uses TRBV6-4 with TRBJ2-1; TCRdb names TRBD2, which stays unverified in the absence of DNA. Per germline, CDR1 MRHNA and CDR2 SNTAGT. This CDR3 contains 15 residues. CDR3: CASSEAAGGHNEQFF.

The chain recombines TRBV20-1 with TRBJ2-1; TCRdb names TRBD1, which stays unverified in the absence of DNA. Germline V lookup: CDR1 DFQATT, CDR2 SNEGSKA (reference sequence). The CDR3 has 15 residues. CDR3 sequence: CSARDPAGAYNEQFF.

The chain carries TRBV28 and TRBJ2-3; TCRdb proposes TRBD2, but this gene call is untestable without DNA. The CDR3 sequence is 17 residues long. CDR1 is MDHEN and CDR2 is SYDVKM in the germline V gene. The CDR3 here is CASSPRGAGGYTDTQYF. Full variable domain (missing parts from reference TRBV28 and TRBJ2-3): DVKVTQSSRYLVKRTGEKVFLECVQDMDHENMFWYRQDPGLGLRLIYFSYDVKMKEKGDIPEGYSVSREKKERFSLILESASTNQTSMYLCASSPRGAGGYTDTQYFGPGTRLTVL.

The chain is built from TRBV7-9 and TRBJ1-2. Germline assignment: CDR1 SEHNR and CDR2 FQNEAQ (reference sequence). This CDR3 is built from 15 residues. CDR3 sequence: CASSLDGTLSIGYTF. The whole variable domain, filled in from reference TRBV7-9 and TRBJ1-2, reads DTGVSQNPRHKITKRGQNVTFRCDPISEHNRLYWYRQTLGQGPEFLTYFQNEAQLEKSRLLSDRFSAERPKGSFSTLEIQRTEQGDSAMYLCASSLDGTLSIGYTFGSGTRLTVV.

V and J are TRBV5-6 and TRBJ1-6; TCRdb designates TRBD1, a call that cannot be tested without DNA. Germline V CDR1 and CDR2: SGHDT, YYEEEE. The CDR3 extends over 16 amino acids. The CDR3 reads CASSRRDRVFNSPLHF.

CDR3 in amino acids: CASSSPRQAYWELFF. The chain joins TRBV6-5 to TRBJ2-2. Per germline, CDR1 MNHEY and CDR2 SVGAGI. The CDR3 contains 15 residues.

The CDR3 here is CASSKIGEDRVETQYF. The V call is TRBV21-1, the J call TRBJ2-5; TCRdb's D call of TRBD1 is untestable without DNA. TRBV21-1 is assigned pseudogene status. This CDR3 has 16 amino acids.

V usage is TRBV5-4 and J usage is TRBJ2-1. The CDR3 is made up of 16 amino acids. Per the germline V gene, CDR1 is SGHNT and CDR2 is YYREEE (reference sequence). The CDR3 loop reads CASSSTPITSYNEQFF.

This chain connects TRBV25-1 to TRBJ2-5; lacking DNA, the TRBD1 call made by TCRdb goes unchecked. Germline assignment: CDR1 MGHDK and CDR2 SYGVNS. This CDR3 comprises 16 residues. CDR3 residues: CASSIYYDRGQETQYF.

The chain employs TRBV29-1 and TRBJ2-3; TCRdb outputs TRBD1, but without DNA this stays unchecked. This CDR3 is 16 amino acids long. The germline gives CDR1 SQVTM, CDR2 ANQGSEA. CDR3 protein: CSVRAYGTGGLDTQYF.

The CDR3 protein is CASSYGQGAGANVLTF. The V gene is TRBV6-5, the J gene TRBJ2-6; the D gene TCRdb calls, TRBD1, cannot be checked with no DNA. This CDR3 is built from 16 residues. Per germline, CDR1 MNHEY and CDR2 SVGAGI.

This chain uses TRBV18 with TRBJ2-5; TCRdb reports TRBD1, a call that lacks DNA to check it against. Per the germline V gene, CDR1 is KGHSH and CDR2 is LQKENI. The CDR3 runs to 16 residues. The CDR3 reads CASSPPGRDIQETQYF. Combining the CDR3 with reference TRBV18 and TRBJ2-5 gives the whole variable domain NAGVMQNPRHLVRRRGQEARLRCSPMKGHSHVYWYRQLPEEGLKFMVYLQKENIIDESGMPKERFSAEFPKEGPSILRIQQVVRGDSAAYFCASSPPGRDIQETQYFGPGTRLLVL.

CDR3: CASSAMGHLGYGYTF. This chain joins TRBV9 and TRBJ1-2; TCRdb proposes TRBD1, but this gene call is untestable without DNA. Germline values: CDR1 SGDLS, CDR2 YYNGEE. CDR3 length: 15 residues.

The gene calls are TRBV14 and TRBJ2-2; there is no DNA to check the TCRdb D call of TRBD1. The CDR3 is 17 amino acids. CDR1 and CDR2 (germline): SGHDN, FVKESK. The CDR3: CASSQDQIRLGAGELFF. Full variable domain (rest looked up from reference TRBV14 and TRBJ2-2): EAGVTQFPSHSVIEKGQTVTLRCDPISGHDNLYWYRRVMGKEIKFLLHFVKESKQDESGMPNNRFLAERTGGTYSTLKVQPAELEDSGVYFCASSQDQIRLGAGELFFGEGSRLTVL.

The V and J genes are TRBV28 and TRBJ2-7; TCRdb proposes TRBD1, but this gene call is untestable without DNA. Germline V gene sequence: CDR1 MDHEN, CDR2 SYDVKM. CDR3 size: 14 residues. The CDR3 reads CASSYQSRVDEQYF. The full variable domain, completed using reference TRBV28 and TRBJ2-7, is DVKVTQSSRYLVKRTGEKVFLECVQDMDHENMFWYRQDPGLGLRLIYFSYDVKMKEKGDIPEGYSVSREKKERFSLILESASTNQTSMYLCASSYQSRVDEQYFGPGTRLTVT.

This chain uses TRBV7-2 with TRBJ2-1; TCRdb selects TRBD1, and the lack of DNA leaves this call unchecked. The germline CDR1 and CDR2 sequences are SGHTA and FQGNSA. The CDR3 length is 15 residues. Here the CDR3 reads CASSLGPGQYNEQFF.

The chain links TRBV7-2 to TRBJ2-3. This CDR3 contains 14 residues. From germline, CDR1 is SGHTA and CDR2 FQGNSA. The chain's CDR3 is CASSATTSTDTQYF. The entire variable domain, with the rest obtained from reference TRBV7-2 and TRBJ2-3, is as follows: GAGVSQSPSNKVTEKGKDVELRCDPISGHTALYWYRQSLGQGLEFLIYFQGNSAPDKSGLPSDRFSAERTGGSVSTLTIQRTQQEDSAVYLCASSATTSTDTQYFGPGTRLTVL.